This TCR beta chain stems from a study of cytomegalovirus exposure and HLA in healthy donors. Study observations and caveats: Overall, around 150 TCR beta chains were annotated as cytomegalovirus-associated. A further, later analysis showed that HLA-associated TCR beta chains (compared with equally common others) were more clonally expanded. It was reported that TCR beta sequences correctly inferred the HLA-A and HLA-B alleles for most subjects.

This CDR3 comprises 12 residues. CDR1 SGHRS and CDR2 YFSETQ come from the germline V gene. Unmatched junction bases numbered 2, after V lost 4 bases and J lost 8 bases. As regards this clone: Its antigen is unidentified.

This PCR relied on a set of 60 Vbeta primers and 13 Jbeta primers. Libraries were prepared by immunoSEQ multiplex PCR; TCRdb keeps only in-frame clonotypes and omits some of them. The sample yields under 200,000 clones, 75% to 85% seen once. Sequences were obtained from PBMCs. This receptor was obtained from a girl aged 2-10 years in good health and CMV-seropositive. The chain joins TRBV5-1 to TRBJ1-4; 7 nucleotides align to TRBD1. CDR3 residues: CASSKGAEKLFF. In DNA form, the CDR3 reads TGCGCCAGCAGCAAGGGGGCCGAAAAACTGTTTTTT.